The 31 T cell receptor beta chains below all came from one sample that was sequenced in a study of cytomegalovirus exposure and HLA in healthy donors. PCR used 60 Vbeta primers and 13 Jbeta primers. Using immunoSEQ multiplex PCR, the repertoire was profiled, and TCRdb retains in-frame clones only, with some absent. The data contain about 180,000 clones, around 80% of them singletons. What was sequenced was PBMCs. These receptor sequences come from a woman between 50 and 59 years old in good health and CMV-seropositive.

CDR3 amino acids: CASRSESSYNEQFF. The CDR3 DNA reads TGTGCCAGCCGAAGCGAGAGCTCCTACAATGAGCAGTTCTTC. The chain uses TRBV7-2 and TRBJ2-1; D unresolved. This CDR3 comprises 14 residues. CDR1 and CDR2 from the germline V gene are SGHTA and FQGNSA. V lost 8 bases and J 0 bases, leaving 11 bases between the germline ends.

The V call is TRBV11-1, the J call TRBJ2-4; 7 bases map to TRBD1. V was clipped by 6 bases and J by 1 base; unmatched bases: 18. From germline, CDR1 is SGHAT and CDR2 FQDESV (reference sequence). The CDR3 has 19 amino acids. The CDR3 nucleotides read TGTGCCAGCAGGTTGGAATATAACCGAGACAGGGAGGCCAAAAACATTCAGTACTTC. Amino acid sequence: CASRLEYNRDREAKNIQYF.

The chain recombines TRBV9 with TRBJ1-1; no definite D call. Trimming removed 4 bases at V and 1 base at J, with 11 bases between. This CDR3 contains 14 residues. Looked up from germline, CDR1 is SGDLS and CDR2 is YYNGEE. For the CDR3, the DNA is TGTGCCAGCAGCTCGCGGGAAGGGAACACTGAAGCTTTCTTT. It encodes CASSSREGNTEAFF.

The chain combines TRBV9 with TRBJ2-1, with TRBD2 matching 10 bases. This CDR3 comprises 15 residues. Losses at the gene ends were 5 bases for V and 4 bases for J; bases not matched to a gene: 6. CDR1 is SGDLS and CDR2 is YYNGEE in the germline V gene. The CDR3 loop is CASSRTSGVYNEQFF. In DNA form, the CDR3 reads TGTGCCAGCAGTAGGACTAGCGGAGTTTACAATGAGCAGTTCTTC.

The chain carries TRBV5-6 and TRBJ2-7; 8 bases fit TRBD1. Germline loops: CDR1 SGHDT, CDR2 YYEEEE. The V and J ends lost 5 bases and 2 bases, in that order; junction bases with no gene match: 6. This CDR3 is built from 14 residues. CDR3 protein: CASRFWGQAYEQYF. The CDR3 DNA reads TGTGCCAGCAGGTTTTGGGGACAGGCCTACGAGCAGTACTTC.

The CDR3 here is CASSHEMSSGATEAFF. For the CDR3, the DNA is TGTGCCAGCAGCCACGAGATGAGTTCAGGGGCCACTGAAGCTTTCTTT. J is TRBJ1-1 and V is TRBV5-8, with TRBD1 as a possible D gene (6 bases). The germline V and J ends were trimmed by 4 bases and 4 bases, with 20 bases remaining between them. Germline CDR1 reads SGHTS; CDR2 reads YDEGEE. The CDR3 is 16 amino acids.

This chain connects TRBV27 to TRBJ1-1; 9 nucleotides agree with TRBD1. From germline, CDR1 is MNHEY and CDR2 SMNVEV (reference sequence). The CDR3 loop spans 14 amino acids. V shed 3 bases and J 7 bases; nucleotides not matched to a gene: 6. The CDR3 DNA reads as TGTGCCAGCAGTTTCGGGACAGGGAGGGGTGAAGCTTTCTTT. Translating gives CASSFGTGRGEAFF.

J is TRBJ2-7 and V is TRBV19, with 7 nucleotides matching TRBD1. CDR3 length: 13 amino acids. Trimming took 3 bases from V and 9 from J; bases not matched to a gene: 8. The germline CDR1 and CDR2 sequences are LNHDA and SQIVND (reference sequence). The CDR3 loop reads CASSIGQAWGQYF. The CDR3 bases are TGTGCCAGTAGTATCGGACAGGCCTGGGGGCAGTACTTC.

The rearrangement links TRBV5-1 to TRBJ2-7; D might be TRBD2 (6 bases). Trimming took 0 bases from V and 6 from J, leaving 16 bases between them. CDR3 length: 15 amino acids. Germline values: CDR1 SGHRS, CDR2 YFSETQ. The CDR3 nucleotides read TGCGCCAGCAGCTTGGTTGGGGGGTCCAGTCTCGAGCAGTACTTC. Translated, it gives CASSLVGGSSLEQYF.

CDR3 sequence (DNA): TGTGCCAGCAGCAAAGAACTGGAGGGTGCGGATCAGCCCCAGCATTTT. Translation gives CASSKELEGADQPQHF. This chain links TRBV21-1 with TRBJ1-5. TRBV21-1 is given as a pseudogene. This CDR3 is 16 amino acids long.

This clone was counted once. This chain connects TRBV6-5 to TRBJ2-1; 7 positions match TRBD1. This CDR3 has 12 residues. The germline V gene encodes CDR1 MNHEY and CDR2 SVGAGI. The J segment lost 8 bases and the V segment lost 4 bases, leaving 2 bases of the junction unmatched. The CDR3 nucleotides read TGTGCCAGCAGTTTGACAGGGTATGAGCAGTTCTTC. Its translation is CASSLTGYEQFF.

The chain has TRBV7-6 and TRBJ1-1; no firm D call. The germline V gene encodes CDR1 SGHVS and CDR2 FNYEAQ. Trimming shortened V by 0 bases and J by 8 bases, and 16 bases separated the two germline ends. The CDR3 contains 15 residues. The CDR3 DNA reads as TGTGCCAGCAGCTTAGCGCAGGAGGTCCCATGGGAAGCTTTCTTT. Encoded protein: CASSLAQEVPWEAFF.

V usage is TRBV19 and J usage is TRBJ2-2, with D uncertain. The CDR3 spans 14 residues. V gave up 6 bases and J gave up 0 bases, with 8 bases separating them. In germline, CDR1 is LNHDA, CDR2 SQIVND (reference sequence). CDR3 sequence (DNA): TGTGCCAGTAGAACATCTCCGAACACCGGGGAGCTGTTTTTT. It yields the protein CASRTSPNTGELFF.

A remark on this clone: Other DNA sequences in this sample translate to the same CDR3. The V call is TRBV19, the J call TRBJ2-7, with D maybe TRBD2 (6 bases). The CDR3 is 13 residues long. Germline V gene sequence: CDR1 LNHDA, CDR2 SQIVND (reference sequence). Trimming left V 5 bases short and J 0 bases short, with 8 bases between. The CDR3 protein is CASSAGSSYEQYF. CDR3 in DNA: TGTGCCAGTAGTGCCGGGAGCTCCTACGAGCAGTACTTC. Based on the CDR3 plus reference TRBV19 and TRBJ2-7, the full variable domain is DGGITQSPKYLFRKEGQNVTLSCEQNLNHDAMYWYRQDPGQGLRLIYYSQIVNDFQKGDIAEGYSVSREKKESFPLTVTSAQKNPTAFYLCASSAGSSYEQYFGPGTRLTVT.

The genes are TRBV9 and TRBJ2-1; no clear D. Germline CDR1 reads SGDLS; CDR2 reads YYNGEE. V gave up 0 bases and J gave up 0 bases, with 10 bases separating them. The CDR3 contains 16 residues. The CDR3 protein is CASSVGALSSYNEQFF. The CDR3 DNA sequence: TGTGCCAGCAGCGTAGGTGCCCTGAGCTCCTACAATGAGCAGTTCTTC. The full variable domain, in which reference TRBV9 and TRBJ2-1 provide the parts outside the CDR3, is DSGVTQTPKHLITATGQRVTLRCSPRSGDLSVYWYQQSLDQGLQFLIQYYNGEERAKGNILERFSAQQFPDLHSELNLSSLELGDSALYFCASSVGALSSYNEQFFGPGTRLTVL.

This clone came up once. Within the sample, other DNA sequences also encode this same CDR3. The chain carries TRBV5-1 and TRBJ1-1; TRBD1 aligns across 7 bases. Per the germline V gene, CDR1 is SGHRS and CDR2 is YFSETQ. This CDR3 contains 16 residues. The ends lost 4 bases at V and 2 bases at J; junction bases unmatched: 11. The CDR3 region is CASSNRDRSFNTEAFF. The CDR3 bases are TGCGCCAGCAGCAACCGGGACAGATCCTTTAACACTGAAGCTTTCTTT. The full variable domain, its missing parts supplied by reference TRBV5-1 and TRBJ1-1, is KAGVTQTPRYLIKTRGQQVTLSCSPISGHRSVSWYQQTPGQGLQFLFEYFSETQRNKGNFPGRFSGRQFSNSRSEMNVSTLELGDSALYLCASSNRDRSFNTEAFFGQGTRLTVV.

The rearrangement uses TRBV7-3 and TRBJ2-3, with 8 positions matching TRBD1. Germline CDR1 SGHTA, CDR2 FQGTGA. The length of the CDR3 is 14 residues. V lost 6 bases to trimming and J lost 6 bases; unmatched junction nucleotides: 8. The CDR3 DNA reads TGTGCCAGCAGTATCGAGACAGGGGAGGATACGCAGTATTTT. It is translated as CASSIETGEDTQYF. Filled out from reference TRBV7-3 and TRBJ2-3, the complete variable domain reads GAGVSQTPSNKVTEKGKYVELRCDPISGHTALYWYRQSLGQGPEFLIYFQGTGAADDSGLPNDRFFAVRPEGSVSTLKIQRTERGDSAVYLCASSIETGEDTQYFGPGTRLTVL.

The chain has TRBV7-2 and TRBJ1-1, with D unresolved. Germline CDR1 SGHTA, CDR2 FQGNSA. V lost 3 bases to trimming and J lost 1 base, with 6 bases between them. The CDR3 covers 13 residues. The CDR3 spells CASSFVRNTEAFF. The CDR3 nucleotides are TGTGCCAGCAGCTTTGTCAGGAACACTGAAGCTTTCTTT.

The chain joins TRBV11-2 to TRBJ2-7; D unresolved. The CDR3 has 13 amino acids. Looked up from germline, CDR1 is SGHAT and CDR2 is FQNNGV. V lost 5 bases to trimming and J lost 7 bases, with 15 bases between them. CDR3 region: CASSLGPYWEQYF. CDR3 nucleotide sequence: TGTGCCAGCAGCCTTGGGCCTTACTGGGAGCAGTACTTC.

This clone was seen just once. The rearrangement links TRBV6-1 to TRBJ1-1, with D unresolved. V lost 2 bases, J lost 3 bases, and 16 bases lay in between. Germline V gives CDR1 MNHNS, CDR2 SASEGT. This CDR3 has 16 amino acids. The CDR3 nucleotides read TGTGCCAGCAGTGAACATCCCCGGAGGGAGGACACTGAAGCTTTCTTT. This translates into CASSEHPRREDTEAFF.

The chain carries TRBV7-2 and TRBJ2-3; D remains ambiguous. Germline V lookup: CDR1 SGHTA, CDR2 FQGNSA. This CDR3 contains 13 residues. Trimming stripped 3 bases from V and 4 bases from J, with 8 bases between. The CDR3 spells CASSLGQPDTQYF. In DNA form, the CDR3 reads TGTGCCAGCAGCTTGGGCCAGCCAGATACGCAGTATTTT. Complete variable domain (other parts from reference TRBV7-2 and TRBJ2-3): GAGVSQSPSNKVTEKGKDVELRCDPISGHTALYWYRQSLGQGLEFLIYFQGNSAPDKSGLPSDRFSAERTGGSVSTLTIQRTQQEDSAVYLCASSLGQPDTQYFGPGTRLTVL.

This clone was counted only a few times. This sequence joins TRBV19 and TRBJ1-5; the match to TRBD1 covers 8 bases. The germline V gene encodes CDR1 LNHDA and CDR2 SQIVND (reference sequence). This CDR3 has 14 residues. V lost 4 bases to trimming and J lost 6 bases; unmatched junction nucleotides: 5. This CDR3 reads CASSTGQGGQPQHF. DNA for the CDR3: TGTGCCAGTAGTACCGGACAGGGCGGTCAGCCCCAGCATTTT.

V is TRBV9 and J is TRBJ2-7; 9 nucleotides line up with TRBD1. The J segment lost 5 bases and the V segment lost 3 bases, leaving 9 bases of the junction unmatched. This CDR3 comprises 15 residues. CDR1 SGDLS and CDR2 YYNGEE come from the germline V gene. In DNA, the CDR3 is TGTGCCAGCAGCGCCGAACCGGGACAGGGAAACGAGCAGTACTTC. Translation gives CASSAEPGQGNEQYF.

The chain couples TRBV7-9 to TRBJ1-4; 9 bases are a match to TRBD1. CDR3 length equals 16 residues. V shed 4 bases and J 2 bases; nucleotides not matched to a gene: 5. The germline V gene encodes CDR1 SEHNR and CDR2 FQNEAQ (reference sequence). CDR3 protein: CASSSNRGRTNEKLFF. The CDR3 DNA reads as TGTGCCAGCAGCTCCAACAGGGGGCGGACTAATGAAAAACTGTTTTTT.

The chain is built from TRBV7-2 and TRBJ2-2; 9 positions match TRBD2. Germline CDR1 is SGHTA and CDR2 is FQGNSA. The CDR3 spans 16 residues. The trim removed 1 base at V and 4 bases at J, leaving 4 bases unmatched. CDR3 sequence: CASSLDGTSPTGELFF. The CDR3 coding sequence is TGTGCCAGCAGCTTAGATGGGACTAGCCCCACCGGGGAGCTGTTTTTT.

This clone has a handful of counts. The chain couples TRBV28 to TRBJ2-5; 11 nucleotides match TRBD1. Germline lookup yields CDR1 MDHEN and CDR2 SYDVKM. Trimming cost V 7 bases and J 7 bases; bases outside gene matches: 2. The length of the CDR3 is 12 residues. The CDR3 is CASTGTGGTQYF. DNA of the CDR3: TGTGCCAGCACCGGGACAGGGGGGACCCAGTACTTC.

V gene TRBV5-1 combines with J gene TRBJ2-2; 7 bases map to TRBD1. Germline V CDR1 and CDR2: SGHRS, YFSETQ. There are 14 residues in the CDR3. The trim removed 4 bases at V and 3 bases at J, leaving 3 bases unmatched. CDR3 bases: TGCGCCAGCAGCCCGGGGACAGACACCGGGGAGCTGTTTTTT. It yields the protein CASSPGTDTGELFF. Supplemented by reference TRBV5-1 and TRBJ2-2, the full variable domain reads KAGVTQTPRYLIKTRGQQVTLSCSPISGHRSVSWYQQTPGQGLQFLFEYFSETQRNKGNFPGRFSGRQFSNSRSEMNVSTLELGDSALYLCASSPGTDTGELFFGEGSRLTVL.

The chain employs TRBV30 and TRBJ1-5, with D hard to call. The ends were cut back, 1 base at V and 3 bases at J, with 7 bases in the middle. The germline gives CDR1 GTSNPN, CDR2 SVGIG (reference sequence). CDR3 size: 13 residues. The CDR3 loop is CAWSGGDNQPQHF. CDR3 in DNA: TGTGCCTGGAGTGGCGGGGACAATCAGCCCCAGCATTTT.

This chain joins TRBV9 and TRBJ2-2; D gene uncertain. The V gene lost 0 bases and the J gene lost 6 bases, with 3 bases spanning the gap. The CDR3 contains 12 residues. The germline CDR1 and CDR2 sequences are SGDLS and YYNGEE. The DNA for the CDR3 is TGTGCCAGCAGCGTAGGGCCCGGGGAGCTGTTTTTT. Protein product: CASSVGPGELFF. The full variable domain, its missing parts supplied by reference TRBV9 and TRBJ2-2, is DSGVTQTPKHLITATGQRVTLRCSPRSGDLSVYWYQQSLDQGLQFLIQYYNGEERAKGNILERFSAQQFPDLHSELNLSSLELGDSALYFCASSVGPGELFFGEGSRLTVL.

The chain uses TRBV10-3 and TRBJ2-5; weak D call: TRBD1 (5 bases). Gene TRBJ2-7 matches the end of the DNA better, so the J call may be wrong. The germline gives CDR1 ENHRY, CDR2 SYGVKD. The CDR3 is 13 residues long. CDR3 residues: CAISQGSGYEQYF. The CDR3 nucleotides are TGTGCCATCAGTCAGGGAAGTGGGTACGAGCAGTACTTC.

This clone was seen once. The chain is built from TRBV28 and TRBJ1-2; 7 bases agree with TRBD1. CDR1 is MDHEN and CDR2 is SYDVKM in the germline V gene. The CDR3 spans 16 residues. V lost 6 bases, J lost 8 bases, and 18 bases stayed unmatched. Here the CDR3 reads CASRGQGVGVARGYTF. In DNA, the CDR3 is TGTGCCAGCAGGGGGCAGGGGGTGGGAGTTGCACGGGGCTACACCTTC.